These 18 T cell receptor beta chains were sequenced from one sample in a study of OX40 agonist ivuxolimab in advanced cancers. Some clones are missing from TCRdb's copy, which holds only in-frame ones; the method was immunoSEQ multiplex PCR. The table has tens of thousands of clones, around 89% seen once. The sequenced sample was CD4+ or CD8+ T cells sorted from blood, obtained in a trial of the OX40 agonist ivuxolimab. These receptors all stem from an adult with an advanced solid tumor such as melanoma, head and neck, liver or kidney cancer.

V and J are TRBV6-1 and TRBJ2-2; possible D gene TRBD1, 6 bases. This CDR3 spans 14 amino acids. Germline V lookup: CDR1 MNHNS, CDR2 SASEGT. Between the trimmed V and J ends, which lost 5 bases and 1 base, there was a span of 8 bases. CDR3 protein: CASSKGQNTGELFF. The CDR3 nucleotides read TGTGCCAGCAGTAAGGGACAGAACACCGGGGAGCTGTTTTTT.

V gene TRBV5-8 combines with J gene TRBJ2-3, with 11 bases that match TRBD2. The length of the CDR3 is 15 residues. CDR1 SGHTS and CDR2 YDEGEE come from the germline V gene. V dropped 0 bases and J dropped 4; count of bases not matched to a gene: 1. The CDR3, as DNA: TGTGCCAGCAGCTTGGTACTAGCGGGGGCAGATACGCAGTATTTT. It yields the protein CASSLVLAGADTQYF.

The chain uses TRBV7-3 and TRBJ2-6; no definite D call. The germline gives CDR1 SGHTA, CDR2 FQGTGA. The CDR3 totals 18 residues. The V gene lost 1 base and the J gene lost 0 bases, with 13 bases spanning the gap. CDR3 coding DNA: TGTGCCAGCAGCTTAAATATCGGGTGGAGCTCTGGGGCCAACGTCCTGACTTTC. It encodes CASSLNIGWSSGANVLTF.

CDR3 amino acids: CASSLFRAHEQYF. CDR3 sequence (DNA): TGTGCCAGCAGTTTATTCAGGGCCCACGAGCAGTACTTC. The genes are TRBV27 and TRBJ2-7, with a tentative D call TRBD1 (5 bases). Germline V lookup: CDR1 MNHEY, CDR2 SMNVEV (reference sequence). The CDR3 contains 13 residues. The ends were cut back, 1 base at V and 5 bases at J, with 9 bases in the middle.

The V gene is TRBV27, the J gene TRBJ2-7; TRBD1 agrees at 7 bases. CDR3 size: 14 residues. The V segment lost 5 bases and the J segment 0 bases; nucleotides outside the gene matches: 4. In germline, CDR1 is MNHEY, CDR2 SMNVEV (reference sequence). The CDR3 sequence is CASSTTGFSYEQYF. DNA for the CDR3: TGTGCCAGCAGTACGACAGGGTTCTCCTACGAGCAGTACTTC.

The genes are TRBV7-2 and TRBJ1-1, with a weak D call TRBD1 (5 bases). The length of the CDR3 is 14 residues. Germline V gene lookup returns CDR1 SGHTA and CDR2 FQGNSA. Between the trimmed V and J ends, which lost 5 bases and 1 base, there was a span of 11 bases. CDR3 protein: CASSPGPWNTEAFF. CDR3 in DNA: TGTGCCAGCAGCCCAGGGCCATGGAACACTGAAGCTTTCTTT.

This clone was picked up a small number of times. The V call is TRBV7-8, the J call TRBJ1-4, with 7 bases matching TRBD1. This CDR3 spans 14 amino acids. Germline V gene data show CDR1 as SGHVS and CDR2 as FQNEAQ. The V gene end was trimmed by 5 bases and the J gene end by 8 bases; junction bases not matched to a gene: 8. CDR3 residues: CASSPWDSWEKLFF. The CDR3 DNA follows: TGTGCCAGCAGCCCCTGGGACAGTTGGGAAAAACTGTTTTTT.

This clone was counted once. The chain employs TRBV4-1 and TRBJ2-2; 8 bases map to TRBD2. Unmatched junction bases numbered 4, after V lost 2 bases and J lost 2 bases. Germline loops: CDR1 MGHRA, CDR2 YSYEKL. This CDR3 spans 16 amino acids. This CDR3 is CASSQTGGANTGELFF. The CDR3 nucleotides read TGCGCCAGCAGCCAAACGGGGGGGGCCAACACCGGGGAGCTGTTTTTT.

This chain links TRBV21-1 with TRBJ1-3. TRBV21-1 is deemed a pseudogene. CDR3 length: 14 amino acids. The CDR3 spells CASSKGPPGNTIYF. Here the CDR3 DNA reads TGTGCCAGCAGCAAAGGCCCGCCTGGAAACACCATATATTTT.

V is TRBV2 and J is TRBJ2-3; TRBD1 is a possible D gene (5 bases). This CDR3 is built from 13 residues. V dropped 7 bases and J dropped 4 bases, with 12 bases sitting between them. Germline V gene lookup returns CDR1 SNHLY and CDR2 FYNNEI. CDR3 loop: CASKRTSPDTQYF. CDR3 nucleotide sequence: TGTGCCAGCAAAAGGACATCGCCAGATACGCAGTATTTT.

This chain joins TRBV14 and TRBJ2-3; D unclear. V lost 4 bases and J 0 bases, leaving 8 bases between the germline ends. CDR3 length: 14 residues. Looked up from germline, CDR1 is SGHDN and CDR2 is FVKESK. CDR3 sequence reads: CASSRGASTDTQYF. The CDR3 nucleotides are TGTGCCAGCAGCCGGGGTGCTAGCACAGATACGCAGTATTTT.

This sequence joins TRBV7-8 and TRBJ1-4; 10 bases line up with TRBD1. CDR1 is SGHVS, CDR2 FQNEAQ, per germline. The V gene end was trimmed by 0 bases and the J gene end by 1 base; junction bases not matched to a gene: 5. The length of the CDR3 is 18 residues. The CDR3 region is CASSLASGQGLTNEKLFF. CDR3 coding DNA: TGTGCCAGCAGCTTAGCGTCGGGACAGGGGTTAACTAATGAAAAACTGTTTTTT.

This clone has just a few counts. The gene calls are TRBV6-5 and TRBJ1-6, with TRBD1 as a possible D gene (5 bases). This CDR3 contains 12 residues. The germline V gene has CDR1 MNHEY and CDR2 SVGAGI. V lost 6 bases and J lost 9, with 9 bases in between. The CDR3 region is CASRQGGSPLHF. CDR3 nucleotides: TGTGCCAGCAGGCAGGGTGGTTCACCCCTCCACTTT.

The chain joins TRBV27 to TRBJ1-1, with a tentative D call TRBD1 (6 bases). The CDR3 covers 14 residues. V shed 3 bases and J shed 5 bases, with 13 bases lying between them. CDR1 and CDR2 from the germline V gene are MNHEY and SMNVEV (reference sequence). The CDR3 DNA reads TGTGCCAGCAGTTTCAGGGGTCTGAGTACTGAAGCTTTCTTT. Translating it yields CASSFRGLSTEAFF.

The chain is built from TRBV6-1 and TRBJ2-7; 15 bases match TRBD2. Germline V CDR1 and CDR2: MNHNS, SASEGT. The J segment lost 3 bases and the V segment lost 3 bases, leaving 0 bases of the junction unmatched. The CDR3 is 15 amino acids. This chain's CDR3 is CASSEGLAGGYEQYF. The CDR3 bases are TGTGCCAGCAGTGAGGGACTAGCGGGGGGCTACGAGCAGTACTTC.

This chain links TRBV7-6 with TRBJ2-5, with 7 bases identical to TRBD1. The CDR3 is 15 residues long. Germline trimming cut 1 base from V and 5 bases from J; bases unmatched to any gene: 7. Germline CDR1 is SGHVS and CDR2 is FNYEAQ. Here the CDR3 DNA reads TGTGCCAGCAGCTTAGTACGACAGGGCGGGGAGACCCAGTACTTC. It is translated as CASSLVRQGGETQYF.

The chain uses TRBV5-4 and TRBJ2-5; possible D gene TRBD1, 5 bases. V gave up 4 bases and J gave up 1 base, with 8 bases separating them. The CDR3 has 13 amino acids. Germline V CDR1 and CDR2: SGHNT, YYREEE (reference sequence). This chain's CDR3 is CASSRQGQETQYF. The CDR3, as DNA: TGTGCCAGCAGCCGTCAGGGCCAAGAGACCCAGTACTTC.

The V and J genes are TRBV7-6 and TRBJ2-1; 7 bases are a match to TRBD1. CDR3 length equals 15 residues. After removal of 2 bases from V and 0 bases from J, the junction contained 1 base not matched to a gene. Germline V lookup: CDR1 SGHVS, CDR2 FNYEAQ. The CDR3 nucleotides read TGTGCCAGCAGCTTACGACAGGGCTCCTACAATGAGCAGTTCTTC. Protein sequence: CASSLRQGSYNEQFF. The whole variable domain, filled in from reference TRBV7-6 and TRBJ2-1, reads GAGVSQSPRYKVTKRGQDVALRCDPISGHVSLYWYRQALGQGPEFLTYFNYEAQQDKSGLPNDRFSAERPEGSISTLTIQRTEQRDSAMYRCASSLRQGSYNEQFFGPGTRLTVL.